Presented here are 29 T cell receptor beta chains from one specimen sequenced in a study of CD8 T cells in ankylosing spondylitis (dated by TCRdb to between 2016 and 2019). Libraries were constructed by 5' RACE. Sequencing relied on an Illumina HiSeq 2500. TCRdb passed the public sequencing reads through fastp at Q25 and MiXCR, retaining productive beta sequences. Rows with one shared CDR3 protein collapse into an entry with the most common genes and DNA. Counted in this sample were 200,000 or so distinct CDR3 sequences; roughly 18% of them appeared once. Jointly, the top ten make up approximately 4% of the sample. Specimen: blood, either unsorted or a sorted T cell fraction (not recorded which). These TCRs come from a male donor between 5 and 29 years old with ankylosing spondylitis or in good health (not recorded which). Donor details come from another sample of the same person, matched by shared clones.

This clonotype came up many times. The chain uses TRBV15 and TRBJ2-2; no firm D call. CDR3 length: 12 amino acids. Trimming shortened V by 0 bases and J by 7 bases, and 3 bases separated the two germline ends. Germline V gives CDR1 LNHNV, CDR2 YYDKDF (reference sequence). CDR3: CATSRENGELFF. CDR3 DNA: TGTGCCACCAGCAGAGAAAACGGGGAGCTGTTTTTT.

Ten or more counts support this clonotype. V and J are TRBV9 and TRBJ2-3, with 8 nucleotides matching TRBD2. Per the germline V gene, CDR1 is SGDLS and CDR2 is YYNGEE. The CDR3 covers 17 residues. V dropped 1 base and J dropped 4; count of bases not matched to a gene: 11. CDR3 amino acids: CASSVLAGSGVSDTQYF. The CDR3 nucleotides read TGTGCCAGCAGCGTACTAGCCGGTAGCGGGGTCTCAGATACGCAGTATTTT.

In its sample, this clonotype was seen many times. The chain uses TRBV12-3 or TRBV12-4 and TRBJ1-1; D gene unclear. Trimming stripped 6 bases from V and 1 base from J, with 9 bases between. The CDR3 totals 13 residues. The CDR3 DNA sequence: TGTGCCAGCAGCATAAAGAGGAACACTGAAGCTTTCTTT. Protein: CASSIKRNTEAFF.

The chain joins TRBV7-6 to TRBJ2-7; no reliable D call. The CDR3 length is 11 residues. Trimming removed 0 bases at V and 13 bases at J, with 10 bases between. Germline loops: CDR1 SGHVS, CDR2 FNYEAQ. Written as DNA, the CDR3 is TGTGCCAGCAGCTTAGCTGAGAGTCACTACGTC. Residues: CASSLAESHYV.

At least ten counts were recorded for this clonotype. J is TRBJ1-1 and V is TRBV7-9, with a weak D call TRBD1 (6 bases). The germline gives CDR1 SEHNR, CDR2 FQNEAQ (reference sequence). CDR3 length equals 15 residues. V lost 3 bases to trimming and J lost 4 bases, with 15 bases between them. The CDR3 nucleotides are TGTGCCAGCAGCTTCTCTAGGGTACAGGGCACTGAAGCTTTCTTT. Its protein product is CASSFSRVQGTEAFF.

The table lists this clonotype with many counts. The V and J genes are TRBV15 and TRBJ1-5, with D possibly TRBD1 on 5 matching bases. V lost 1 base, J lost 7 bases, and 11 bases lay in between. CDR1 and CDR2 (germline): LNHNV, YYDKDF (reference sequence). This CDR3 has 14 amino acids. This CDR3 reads CATSRGGGVQPQHF. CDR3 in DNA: TGTGCCACCAGCAGAGGGGGGGGGGTACAGCCCCAGCATTTT.

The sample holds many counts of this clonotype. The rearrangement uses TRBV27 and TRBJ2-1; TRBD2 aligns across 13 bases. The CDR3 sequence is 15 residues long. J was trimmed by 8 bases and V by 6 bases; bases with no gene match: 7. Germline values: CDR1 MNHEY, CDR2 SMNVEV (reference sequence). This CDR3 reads CASRLGTSGKDEQFF. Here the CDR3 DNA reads TGTGCCAGCAGGCTGGGGACTAGCGGGAAGGATGAGCAGTTCTTC.

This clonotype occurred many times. The CDR3 DNA is TGCAGTGCGGAAAGAGCGGGTAAAGCTTTCTTT. This gives the protein CSAERAGKAFF. V usage is TRBV20-1 and J usage is TRBJ1-1; D is unresolved. Germline CDR1 and CDR2: DFQATT and SNEGSKA (reference sequence). This CDR3 contains 11 residues. Between the trimmed V and J ends, which lost 6 bases and 9 bases, there was a span of 14 bases.

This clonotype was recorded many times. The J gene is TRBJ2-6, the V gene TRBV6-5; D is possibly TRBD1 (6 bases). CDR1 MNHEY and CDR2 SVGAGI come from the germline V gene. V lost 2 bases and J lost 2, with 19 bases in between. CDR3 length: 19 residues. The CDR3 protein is CASSYTWSGVLPGANVLTF. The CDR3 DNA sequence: TGTGCCAGCAGTTACACGTGGTCAGGGGTCTTACCTGGGGCCAACGTCCTGACTTTC.

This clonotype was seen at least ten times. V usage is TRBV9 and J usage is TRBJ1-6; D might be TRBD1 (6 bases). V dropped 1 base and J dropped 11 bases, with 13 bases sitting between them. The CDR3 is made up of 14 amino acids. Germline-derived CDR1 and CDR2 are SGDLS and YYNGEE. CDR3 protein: CASSVPRQVTPLHF. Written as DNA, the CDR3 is TGTGCCAGCAGCGTACCTCGACAGGTTACACCCCTCCACTTT.

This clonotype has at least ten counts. Here the CDR3 reads CATSGPGQGFDEQFF. Here the CDR3 DNA reads TGTGCCACCAGCGGCCCGGGACAGGGGTTCGATGAGCAGTTCTTC. V and J are TRBV15 and TRBJ2-1; 10 bases agree with TRBD1. Germline trimming cut 5 bases from V and 8 bases from J; bases unmatched to any gene: 9. The CDR3 is 15 amino acids. CDR1 LNHNV and CDR2 YYDKDF come from the germline V gene (reference sequence).

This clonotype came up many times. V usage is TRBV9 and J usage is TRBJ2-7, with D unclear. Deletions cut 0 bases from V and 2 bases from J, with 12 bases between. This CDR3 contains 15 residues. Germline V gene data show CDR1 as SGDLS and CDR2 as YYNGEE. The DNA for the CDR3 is TGTGCCAGCAGCGTAGCCCGCGACCCAACCTACGAGCAGTACTTC. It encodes CASSVARDPTYEQYF.

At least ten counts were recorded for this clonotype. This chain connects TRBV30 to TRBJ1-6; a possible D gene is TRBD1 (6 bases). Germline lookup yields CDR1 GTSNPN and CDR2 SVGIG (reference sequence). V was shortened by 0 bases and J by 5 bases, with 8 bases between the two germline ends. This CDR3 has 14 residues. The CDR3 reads CAWSVGQNNSPLHF. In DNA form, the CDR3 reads TGTGCCTGGAGTGTTGGACAGAATAATTCACCCCTCCACTTT.

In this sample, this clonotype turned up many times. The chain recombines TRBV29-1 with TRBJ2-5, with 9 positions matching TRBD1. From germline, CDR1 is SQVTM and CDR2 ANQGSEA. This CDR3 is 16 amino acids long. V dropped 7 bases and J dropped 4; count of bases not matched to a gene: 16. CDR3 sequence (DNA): TGCAGCGGAAGGGAACTTGACAGGGGGTTTGGAGAGACCCAGTACTTC. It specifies CSGRELDRGFGETQYF.

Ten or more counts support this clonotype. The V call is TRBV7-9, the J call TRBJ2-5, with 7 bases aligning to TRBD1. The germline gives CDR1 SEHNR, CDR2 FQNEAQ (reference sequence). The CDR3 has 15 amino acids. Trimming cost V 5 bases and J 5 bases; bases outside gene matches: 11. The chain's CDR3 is CASSRIPTGTETQYF. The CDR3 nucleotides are TGTGCCAGCAGCCGCATCCCGACAGGGACGGAGACCCAGTACTTC.

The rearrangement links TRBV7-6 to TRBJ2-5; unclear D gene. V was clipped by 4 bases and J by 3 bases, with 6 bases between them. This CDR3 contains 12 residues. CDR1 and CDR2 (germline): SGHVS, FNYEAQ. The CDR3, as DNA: TGTGCCAGCAGCTCCCAGGAAGAGACCCAGTACTTC. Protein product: CASSSQEETQYF.

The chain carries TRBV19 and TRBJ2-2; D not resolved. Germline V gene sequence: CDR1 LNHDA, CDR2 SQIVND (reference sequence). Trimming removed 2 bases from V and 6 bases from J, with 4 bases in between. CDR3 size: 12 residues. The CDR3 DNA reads TGTGCCAGTAGTATAAGGGCCGGGGAGCTGTTTTTT. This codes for CASSIRAGELFF.

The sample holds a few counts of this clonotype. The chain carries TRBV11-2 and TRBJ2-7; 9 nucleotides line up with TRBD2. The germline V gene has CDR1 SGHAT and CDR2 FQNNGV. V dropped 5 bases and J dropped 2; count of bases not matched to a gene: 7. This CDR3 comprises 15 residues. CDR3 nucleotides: TGTGCCAGCAGCCCTAGCGGGATGGGGCCCTACGAGCAGTACGTC. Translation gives CASSPSGMGPYEQYV.

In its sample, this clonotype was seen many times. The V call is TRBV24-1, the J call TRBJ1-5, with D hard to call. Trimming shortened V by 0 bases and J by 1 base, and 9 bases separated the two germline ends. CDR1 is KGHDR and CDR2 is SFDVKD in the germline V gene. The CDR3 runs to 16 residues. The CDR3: CATSDLKVPSNQPQHF. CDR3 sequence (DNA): TGTGCCACCAGTGATTTGAAGGTCCCAAGCAATCAGCCCCAGCATTTT.

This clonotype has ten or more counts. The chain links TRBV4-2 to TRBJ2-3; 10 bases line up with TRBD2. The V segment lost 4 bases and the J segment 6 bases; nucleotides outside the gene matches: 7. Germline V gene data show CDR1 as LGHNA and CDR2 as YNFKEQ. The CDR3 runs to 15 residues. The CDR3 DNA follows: TGTGCCAGCAGCCGGGCTAGCGGGGGCATGGATACGCAGTATTTT. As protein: CASSRASGGMDTQYF.

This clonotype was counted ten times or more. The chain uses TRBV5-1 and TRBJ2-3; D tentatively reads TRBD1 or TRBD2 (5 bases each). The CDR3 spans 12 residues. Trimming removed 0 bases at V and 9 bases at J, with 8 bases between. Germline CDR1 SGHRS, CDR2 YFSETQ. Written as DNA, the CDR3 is TGCGCCAGCAGCTTGGTCAGGGACACGCAGTATTTT. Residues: CASSLVRDTQYF.

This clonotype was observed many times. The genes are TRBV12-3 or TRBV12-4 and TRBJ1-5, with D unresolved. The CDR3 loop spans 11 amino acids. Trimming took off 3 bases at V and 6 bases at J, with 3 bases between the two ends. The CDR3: CASSFGQPQHF. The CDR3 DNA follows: TGTGCCAGCAGTTTCGGTCAGCCCCAGCATTTT.

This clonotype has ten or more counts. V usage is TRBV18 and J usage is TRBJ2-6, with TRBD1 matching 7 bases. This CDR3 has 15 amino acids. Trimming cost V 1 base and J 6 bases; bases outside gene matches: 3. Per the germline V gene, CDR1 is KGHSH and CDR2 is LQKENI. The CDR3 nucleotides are TGTGCCAGCTCACCACAGGGGGCTGTGGCCAACGTCCTGACTTTC. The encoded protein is CASSPQGAVANVLTF.

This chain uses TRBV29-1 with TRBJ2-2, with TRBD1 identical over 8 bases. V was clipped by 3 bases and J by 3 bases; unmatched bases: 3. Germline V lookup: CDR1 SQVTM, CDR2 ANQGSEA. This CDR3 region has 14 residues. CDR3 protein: CSVDQGAYTGELFF. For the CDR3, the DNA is TGCAGCGTTGATCAGGGGGCCTACACCGGGGAGCTGTTTTTT.

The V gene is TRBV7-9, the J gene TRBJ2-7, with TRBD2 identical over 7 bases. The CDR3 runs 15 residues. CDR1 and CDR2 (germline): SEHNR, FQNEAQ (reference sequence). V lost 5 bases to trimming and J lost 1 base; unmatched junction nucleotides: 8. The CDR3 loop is CASSRGLSSSYEQYF. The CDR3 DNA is TGTGCCAGCAGCCGGGGACTATCATCTTCCTACGAGCAGTACTTC.

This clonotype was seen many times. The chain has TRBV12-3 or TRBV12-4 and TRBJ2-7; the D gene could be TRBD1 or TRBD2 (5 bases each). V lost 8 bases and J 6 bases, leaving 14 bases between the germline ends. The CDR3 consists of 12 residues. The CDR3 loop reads CASSLGAAEQYF. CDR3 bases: TGTGCCAGCTCCCTCGGGGCGGCCGAGCAGTACTTC.

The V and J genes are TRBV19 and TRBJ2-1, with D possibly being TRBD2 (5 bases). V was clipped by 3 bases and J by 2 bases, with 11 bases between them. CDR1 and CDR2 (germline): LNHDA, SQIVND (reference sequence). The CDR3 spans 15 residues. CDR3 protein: CASSIGTGTYNEQFF. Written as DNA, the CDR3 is TGTGCCAGTAGTATTGGAACGGGGACCTACAATGAGCAGTTCTTC.

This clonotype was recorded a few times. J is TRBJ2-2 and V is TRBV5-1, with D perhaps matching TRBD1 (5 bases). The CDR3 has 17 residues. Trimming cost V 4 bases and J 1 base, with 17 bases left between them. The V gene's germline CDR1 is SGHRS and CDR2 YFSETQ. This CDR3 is CASSNNLGHLNTGELFF. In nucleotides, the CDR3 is TGCGCCAGCAGCAACAACCTCGGACATCTGAACACCGGGGAGCTGTTTTTT.

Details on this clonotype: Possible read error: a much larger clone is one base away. The DNA for the CDR3 is TGTGCCAGCAGTGTTATCTACCAAGAGACCCAGTACTTC. It encodes CASSVIYQETQYF. V and J are TRBV2 and TRBJ2-5; D not resolved. Germline CDR1 and CDR2: SNHLY and FYNNEI. V was trimmed by 4 bases and J by 0 bases, leaving 6 bases between them. The CDR3 runs 13 residues.